This T cell receptor beta chain was retrieved from a study of T cells in Graves' hyperthyroidism and ophthalmopathy. The study, taken as a whole, reports: Among thyroid clonotypes expanded above 0.001, most also appeared in blood.

Exclusion followed for patients with uncontrolled infection, other autoimmune disease, pregnancy or lactation. Thyroid ultrasound, orbital computed tomography, clinical symptoms, and serum thyroxine and TRAb underpinned diagnoses. The length of the CDR3 is 15 residues. Germline loops: CDR1 DFQATT, CDR2 SNEGSKA (reference sequence). This clonotype was seen more than once but under ten times. What it binds is not known. One base away lies a much larger clone, so this may be a sequencing read error. Amplification targeted TCR beta CDR3 regions from RNA transcripts. A first-round RT-PCR of the TCR CDR3 used the HTBI primer set. TCRdb reprocessed the multiplex PCR reads via MiXCR and lists one record per CDR3 protein. The sample comprises some 350,000 distinct CDR3 sequences, 15% to 20% of which are singletons, and 3.7% rests with the top ten.

Input material: blood. This sequence was found in a woman under 30 with Graves' hyperthyroidism. The J gene is TRBJ2-5, the V gene TRBV20-1, with 9 nucleotides matching TRBD2. The CDR3 loop is CSASGSGGRQETKYF. In DNA, the CDR3 is TGCAGTGCTAGTGGTAGCGGGGGACGGCAAGAGACCAAGTACTTC.